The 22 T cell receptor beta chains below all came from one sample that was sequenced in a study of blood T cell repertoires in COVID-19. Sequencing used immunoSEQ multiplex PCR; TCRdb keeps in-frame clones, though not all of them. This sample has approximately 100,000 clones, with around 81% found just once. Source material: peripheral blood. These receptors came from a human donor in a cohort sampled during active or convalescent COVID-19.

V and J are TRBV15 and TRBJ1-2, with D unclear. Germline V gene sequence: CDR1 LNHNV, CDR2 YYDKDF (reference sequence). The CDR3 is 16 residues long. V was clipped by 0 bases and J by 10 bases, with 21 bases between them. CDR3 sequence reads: CATSRDRRSLVSIYTF. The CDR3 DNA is TGTGCCACCAGCAGAGATCGGAGGTCTTTGGTGTCTATCTACACCTTC.

The CDR3 region is CASSMSRGGFSVNEQFF. As DNA, the CDR3 is TGTGCCAGTAGTATGTCGCGGGGAGGCTTTTCGGTCAATGAGCAGTTCTTC. The chain recombines TRBV19 with TRBJ2-1, with D possibly TRBD2 on 6 matching bases. CDR3 length equals 17 residues. Germline loops: CDR1 LNHDA, CDR2 SQIVND (reference sequence). V was pared by 3 bases and J by 6 bases, with 21 bases between.

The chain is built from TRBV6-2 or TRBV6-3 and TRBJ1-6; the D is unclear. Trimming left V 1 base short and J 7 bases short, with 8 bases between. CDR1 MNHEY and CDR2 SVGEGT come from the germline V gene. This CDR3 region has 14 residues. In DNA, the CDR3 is TGTGCCAGCAGTTACTTGGGAGCCAATTCACCCCTCCACTTT. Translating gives CASSYLGANSPLHF.

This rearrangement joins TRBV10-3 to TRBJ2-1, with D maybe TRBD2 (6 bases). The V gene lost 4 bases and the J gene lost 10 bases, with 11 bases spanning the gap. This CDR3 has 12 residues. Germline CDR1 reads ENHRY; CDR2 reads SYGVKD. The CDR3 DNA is TGTGCCATCAGTGGCGGTGCGGGGGAGCAGTTCTTC. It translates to CAISGGAGEQFF.

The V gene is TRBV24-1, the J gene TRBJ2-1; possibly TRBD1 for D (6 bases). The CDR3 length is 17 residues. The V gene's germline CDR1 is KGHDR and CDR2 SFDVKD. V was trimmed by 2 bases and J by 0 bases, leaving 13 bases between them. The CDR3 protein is CATSDYRVASSYNEQFF. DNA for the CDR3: TGTGCCACCAGTGATTACAGGGTAGCTAGCTCCTACAATGAGCAGTTCTTC.

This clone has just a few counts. The CDR3 DNA sequence: TGTGCCAGCAGTGTGACAGGTACTCAGCCCCAGCATTTT. Translating it yields CASSVTGTQPQHF. This chain links TRBV2 with TRBJ1-5; the D gene is possibly TRBD1 (6 bases). With 4 bases removed from V and 6 bases from J, the gap between germline ends came to 10 bases. Germline lookup yields CDR1 SNHLY and CDR2 FYNNEI. The CDR3 contains 13 residues.

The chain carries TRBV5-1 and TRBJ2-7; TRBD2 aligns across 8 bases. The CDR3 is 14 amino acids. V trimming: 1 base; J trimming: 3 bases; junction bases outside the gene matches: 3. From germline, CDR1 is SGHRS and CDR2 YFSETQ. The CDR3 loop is CASSLRGGGYEQYF. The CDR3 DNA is TGCGCCAGCAGCTTGCGGGGGGGTGGCTACGAGCAGTACTTC. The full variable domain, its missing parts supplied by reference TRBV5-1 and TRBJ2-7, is KAGVTQTPRYLIKTRGQQVTLSCSPISGHRSVSWYQQTPGQGLQFLFEYFSETQRNKGNFPGRFSGRQFSNSRSEMNVSTLELGDSALYLCASSLRGGGYEQYFGPGTRLTVT.

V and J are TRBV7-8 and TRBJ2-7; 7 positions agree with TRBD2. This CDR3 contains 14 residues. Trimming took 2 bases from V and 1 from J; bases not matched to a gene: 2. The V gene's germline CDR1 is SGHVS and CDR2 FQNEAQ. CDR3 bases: TGTGCCAGCAGCTTAACTAGCGCATCCTACGAGCAGTACTTC. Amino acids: CASSLTSASYEQYF.

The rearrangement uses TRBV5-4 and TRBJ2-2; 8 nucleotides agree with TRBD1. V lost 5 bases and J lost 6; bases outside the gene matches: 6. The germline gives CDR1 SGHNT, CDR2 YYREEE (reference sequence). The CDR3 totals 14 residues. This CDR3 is CASSPPGGPGELFF. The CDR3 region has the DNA TGTGCCAGCAGTCCGCCAGGGGGCCCCGGGGAGCTGTTTTTT.

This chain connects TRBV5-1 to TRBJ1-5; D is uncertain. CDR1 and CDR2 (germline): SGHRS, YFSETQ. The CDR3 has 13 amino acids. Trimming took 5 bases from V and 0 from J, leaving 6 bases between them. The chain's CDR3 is CASSRDSNQPQHF. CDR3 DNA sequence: TGCGCCAGCAGTCGGGATAGCAATCAGCCCCAGCATTTT.

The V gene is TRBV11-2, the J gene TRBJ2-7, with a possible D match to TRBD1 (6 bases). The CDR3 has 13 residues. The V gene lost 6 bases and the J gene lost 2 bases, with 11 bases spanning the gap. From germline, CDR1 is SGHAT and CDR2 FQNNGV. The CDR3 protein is CASSKGDTYEQYF. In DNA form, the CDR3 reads TGTGCCAGCAGTAAAGGGGACACCTACGAGCAGTACTTC.

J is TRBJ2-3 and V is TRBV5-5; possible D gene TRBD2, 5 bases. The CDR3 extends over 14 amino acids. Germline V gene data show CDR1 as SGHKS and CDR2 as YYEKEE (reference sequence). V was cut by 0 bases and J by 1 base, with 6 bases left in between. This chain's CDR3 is CASSLDGGTDTQYF. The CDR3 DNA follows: TGTGCCAGCAGCTTGGACGGGGGCACAGATACGCAGTATTTT.

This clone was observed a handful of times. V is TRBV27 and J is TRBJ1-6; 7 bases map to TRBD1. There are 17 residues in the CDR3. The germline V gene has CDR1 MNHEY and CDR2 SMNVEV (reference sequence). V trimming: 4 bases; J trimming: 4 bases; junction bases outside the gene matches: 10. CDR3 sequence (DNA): TGTGCCAGCAGTTCAACCGGGACAGCAGTATATAATTCACCCCTCCACTTT. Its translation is CASSSTGTAVYNSPLHF.

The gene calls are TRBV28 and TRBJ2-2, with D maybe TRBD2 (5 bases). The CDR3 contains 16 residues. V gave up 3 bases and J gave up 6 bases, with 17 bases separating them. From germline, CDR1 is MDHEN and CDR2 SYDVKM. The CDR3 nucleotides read TGTGCCAGCAGTTTGGAGGTCACAGAGCTCTCCGGGGAGCTGTTTTTT. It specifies CASSLEVTELSGELFF.

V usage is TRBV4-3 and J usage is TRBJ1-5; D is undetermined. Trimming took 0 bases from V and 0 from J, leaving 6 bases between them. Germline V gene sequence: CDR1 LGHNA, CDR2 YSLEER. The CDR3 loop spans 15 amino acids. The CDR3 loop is CASSQDLYSNQPQHF. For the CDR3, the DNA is TGCGCCAGCAGCCAAGATCTGTATAGCAATCAGCCCCAGCATTTT.

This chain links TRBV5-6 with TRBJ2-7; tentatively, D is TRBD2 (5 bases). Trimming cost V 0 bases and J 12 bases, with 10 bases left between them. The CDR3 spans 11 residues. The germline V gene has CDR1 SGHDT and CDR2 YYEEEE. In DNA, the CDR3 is TGTGCCAGCAGCTTGGGGCGGGTGGGGTACTTC. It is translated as CASSLGRVGYF.

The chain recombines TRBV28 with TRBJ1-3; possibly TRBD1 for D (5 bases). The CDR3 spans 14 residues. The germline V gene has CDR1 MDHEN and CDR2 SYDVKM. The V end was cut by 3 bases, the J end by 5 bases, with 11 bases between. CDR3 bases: TGTGCCAGCAGTTTTGTTGCAGGGCGAAACACCATATATTTT. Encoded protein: CASSFVAGRNTIYF.

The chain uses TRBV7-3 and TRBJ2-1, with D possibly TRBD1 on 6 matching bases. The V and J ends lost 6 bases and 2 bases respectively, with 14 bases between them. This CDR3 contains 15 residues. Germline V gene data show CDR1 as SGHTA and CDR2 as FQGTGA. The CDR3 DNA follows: TGTGCCAGCAGTAGTGGACAGTCGACCTACAATGAGCAGTTCTTC. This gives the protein CASSSGQSTYNEQFF.

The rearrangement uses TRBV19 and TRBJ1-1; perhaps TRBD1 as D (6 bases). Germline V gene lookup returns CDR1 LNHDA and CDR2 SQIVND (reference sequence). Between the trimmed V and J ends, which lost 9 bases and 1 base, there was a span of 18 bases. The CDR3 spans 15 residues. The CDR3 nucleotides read TGTGCCAGCTTATTTCCGGGACATTCGAACACTGAAGCTTTCTTT. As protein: CASLFPGHSNTEAFF.

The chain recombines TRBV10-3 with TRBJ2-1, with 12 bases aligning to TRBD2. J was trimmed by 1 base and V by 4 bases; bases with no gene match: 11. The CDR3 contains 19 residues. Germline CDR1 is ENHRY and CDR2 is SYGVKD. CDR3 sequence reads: CAISGRASSGGASYNEQFF. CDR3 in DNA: TGTGCCATCAGTGGGAGGGCATCTAGCGGGGGGGCGTCCTACAATGAGCAGTTCTTC.

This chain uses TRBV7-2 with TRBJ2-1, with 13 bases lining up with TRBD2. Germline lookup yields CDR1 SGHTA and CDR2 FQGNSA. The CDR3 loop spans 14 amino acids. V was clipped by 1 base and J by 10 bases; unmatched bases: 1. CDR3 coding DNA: TGTGCCAGCAGCTTAGTACTAGCGGGAGGGGAGCAGTTCTTC. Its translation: CASSLVLAGGEQFF.

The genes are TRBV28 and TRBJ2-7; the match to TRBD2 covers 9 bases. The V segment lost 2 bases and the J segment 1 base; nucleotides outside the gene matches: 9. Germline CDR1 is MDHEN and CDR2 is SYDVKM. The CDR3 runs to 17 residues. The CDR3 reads CASSLRPLTSGSYEQYF. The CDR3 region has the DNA TGTGCCAGCAGTTTAAGGCCCCTGACTAGCGGATCCTACGAGCAGTACTTC.